The 9 T cell receptor beta chains given below trace back to one sample, sequenced in a study of CD8 T cells in Susac syndrome. An amount of RNA that ranged from roughly 0.45 to 1 ug was reverse transcribed with random hexamers. MiXCR was run by TCRdb on the immunoSEQ multiplex PCR reads, yielding one entry per CDR3 protein. This table has approximately 120,000 distinct CDR3 sequences, around 91% appearing once. The sample was CD8+ T cells from PBMCs. These receptors were collected from a human donor with multiple sclerosis.

Notes on this clonotype: The junction departs from the called germline gene at one end, perhaps through a read error. The chain is built from TRBV4-1 and TRBJ2-7, with a possible D match to TRBD2 (5 bases). From germline, CDR1 is MGHRA and CDR2 YSYEKL. This CDR3 region has 14 residues. CDR3 sequence: CASSQSGGSHEQYF. CDR3 nucleotide sequence: TGCGCCAGCAGCCAGAGCGGAGGCTCCCACGAGCAGTACTTC.

The chain carries TRBV4-1 and TRBJ2-6, with TRBD1 identical over 8 bases. The CDR3 is 18 amino acids. V was clipped by 4 bases and J by 9 bases; unmatched bases: 17. Germline V gives CDR1 MGHRA, CDR2 YSYEKL. The CDR3 nucleotides are TGCGCCAGCAGCCCTTACCCACCTCAGGGGGCTATAAACAACGTCCTGACTTTC. It translates to CASSPYPPQGAINNVLTF.

This chain uses TRBV13 with TRBJ2-7; no reliable D call. V lost 4 bases and J 3 bases, leaving 16 bases between the germline ends. This CDR3 contains 15 residues. The germline V gene encodes CDR1 PRHDT and CDR2 FYEKMQ (reference sequence). Written as DNA, the CDR3 is TGTGCCAGCAGCTCCGCAGTAAACTGGGACTACGAGCAGTACTTC. Residues: CASSSAVNWDYEQYF.

This chain links TRBV29-1 with TRBJ2-1; D is unclear. Germline CDR1 is SQVTM and CDR2 is ANQGSEA. The CDR3 spans 12 residues. Trimming removed 6 bases at V and 0 bases at J, with 6 bases between. The chain's CDR3 is CSVSDSYNEQFF. CDR3 coding DNA: TGCAGCGTGTCGGACTCCTACAATGAGCAGTTCTTC.

V gene TRBV6-6 combines with J gene TRBJ1-5; weak D call: TRBD1 (5 bases). CDR3 length: 15 amino acids. The ends were cut back, 8 bases at V and 10 bases at J, with 24 bases in the middle. Germline V gene lookup returns CDR1 MNHNY and CDR2 SVGAGI (reference sequence). The CDR3 reads CASDPGFPSRGPQHF. As DNA, the CDR3 is TGTGCCAGCGACCCAGGCTTTCCGTCCCGGGGCCCCCAGCATTTT.

This rearrangement joins TRBV7-9 to TRBJ2-1; the D gene is possibly TRBD1 (6 bases). Germline CDR1 reads SEHNR; CDR2 reads FQNEAQ (reference sequence). The length of the CDR3 is 16 residues. The V gene lost 5 bases and the J gene lost 0 bases, with 14 bases spanning the gap. The CDR3: CASSQGSGSSYNEQFF. The CDR3 coding sequence is TGTGCCAGCAGCCAGGGGTCTGGCAGCTCCTACAATGAGCAGTTCTTC.

V usage is TRBV27 and J usage is TRBJ2-5; D is ambiguous. This CDR3 region has 13 residues. From germline, CDR1 is MNHEY and CDR2 SMNVEV (reference sequence). Trimming removed 2 bases at V and 5 bases at J, with 9 bases between. The CDR3 is CASSLEFGETQYF. The CDR3 DNA sequence: TGTGCCAGCAGTTTAGAGTTTGGGGAGACCCAGTACTTC.

V and J are TRBV29-1 and TRBJ2-2, with D possibly TRBD2 on 6 matching bases. The ends were cut back, 3 bases at V and 5 bases at J, with 13 bases in the middle. Looked up from germline, CDR1 is SQVTM and CDR2 is ANQGSEA. This CDR3 region has 14 residues. CDR3 in amino acids: CSVDTGTGTGELFF. For the CDR3, the DNA is TGCAGCGTTGACACCGGGACTGGGACCGGGGAGCTGTTTTTT.

This chain uses TRBV7-8 with TRBJ2-7; D unclear. V gave up 5 bases and J gave up 3 bases, with 14 bases separating them. CDR1 is SGHVS and CDR2 is FQNEAQ in the germline V gene. This CDR3 comprises 14 residues. CDR3 amino acids: CASSPPPYVYEQYF. CDR3 nucleotide sequence: TGTGCCAGCAGCCCCCCCCCGTATGTCTACGAGCAGTACTTC.